This passage covers 10 T cell receptor beta chains from one sample sequenced in a study of CD8+ T cells in alopecia areata. RNA was extracted and reverse transcribed into cDNA as the sequencing template. The protocol was immunoSEQ multiplex PCR, while the TCRdb copy is restricted to in-frame clones and leaves out a portion. The sample holds more than 200,000 clones, 64% seen once. The treatment here: oral pan-JAK inhibitor, 5-10 mg twice daily. Specimen: CD4+ T cells sorted from blood, collected at week 4, from a patient treated with tofacitinib. These receptors came from a human donor with alopecia areata.

The CDR3 loop is CASSPDRDWGADTQYF. CDR3 sequence (DNA): TGCGCCAGCAGCCCAGACCGGGACTGGGGCGCAGATACGCAGTATTTT. The rearrangement uses TRBV4-1 and TRBJ2-3; perhaps TRBD2 as D (6 bases). Germline CDR1 is MGHRA and CDR2 is YSYEKL. V was cut by 4 bases and J by 4 bases, with 18 bases left in between. CDR3 length: 16 residues.

The chain couples TRBV11-2 to TRBJ1-3; D is unresolved. Germline loops: CDR1 SGHAT, CDR2 FQNNGV. V dropped 5 bases and J dropped 10 bases, with 15 bases sitting between them. The CDR3 is made up of 13 amino acids. The CDR3: CASSPGYHGTIYF. CDR3 coding DNA: TGTGCCAGCAGCCCAGGCTACCATGGAACCATATATTTT.

The rearrangement uses TRBV15 and TRBJ2-5; D is tentatively TRBD1 or TRBD2 (5 bases each). V dropped 5 bases and J dropped 4 bases, with 11 bases sitting between them. Germline V gene data show CDR1 as LNHNV and CDR2 as YYDKDF (reference sequence). The CDR3 spans 13 residues. CDR3: CATSGGQGETQYF. DNA for the CDR3: TGTGCCACCAGCGGGGGTCAGGGAGAGACCCAGTACTTC.

The chain employs TRBV6-5 and TRBJ2-7; no clear D. The CDR3 totals 16 residues. V gave up 0 bases and J gave up 3 bases, with 15 bases separating them. Per the germline V gene, CDR1 is MNHEY and CDR2 is SVGAGI. As DNA, the CDR3 is TGTGCCAGCAGTTACTCGGCGGTTAAGGGTAGCTACGAGCAGTACTTC. Amino acid sequence: CASSYSAVKGSYEQYF.

The chain joins TRBV11-2 to TRBJ2-3, with 8 bases that match TRBD2. The length of the CDR3 is 14 residues. The germline CDR1 and CDR2 sequences are SGHAT and FQNNGV. Trimming took 4 bases from V and 3 from J; bases not matched to a gene: 3. CDR3 sequence (DNA): TGTGCCAGCAGCTCCGGGGGGGTTACAGATACGCAGTATTTT. It translates to CASSSGGVTDTQYF.

The chain uses TRBV9 and TRBJ2-1, with D possibly TRBD1 on 5 matching bases. CDR1 is SGDLS, CDR2 YYNGEE, per germline. This CDR3 has 15 residues. The ends were cut back, 3 bases at V and 6 bases at J, with 16 bases in the middle. The CDR3 sequence: CASSAAGNTGNEQFF. The DNA of the CDR3 is TGTGCCAGCAGCGCGGCAGGGAACACAGGCAATGAGCAGTTCTTC.

The CDR3 region has the DNA TGCACCAGCAGCCAACCTGACAAAGGCTACACCTTC. This translates into CTSSQPDKGYTF. V usage is TRBV1 and J usage is TRBJ1-2; TRBD1, the table's D call, was not compared with the DNA. TRBV1 is a pseudogene segment. This CDR3 is 12 amino acids long.

This clone was observed a few times. The rearrangement uses TRBV6-1 and TRBJ2-7, with TRBD1 matching 12 bases. The germline V gene encodes CDR1 MNHNS and CDR2 SASEGT. Trimming removed 4 bases from V and 5 bases from J; junction bases left unmatched: 3. The CDR3 extends over 14 amino acids. Written as DNA, the CDR3 is TGTGCCAGCAGTGGATGGGACAGGGGGCACGAGCAGTACTTC. Translating gives CASSGWDRGHEQYF.

This chain connects TRBV2 to TRBJ1-6; D is uncertain. This CDR3 spans 11 amino acids. Germline loops: CDR1 SNHLY, CDR2 FYNNEI. The V end lost 6 bases, the J end lost 9 bases, and 6 bases lay between the germline ends. This CDR3 reads CASRRRSPLHF. The CDR3 DNA sequence: TGTGCCAGCAGGCGTCGTTCACCCCTCCACTTT.

This clone was recorded only once. The rearrangement links TRBV10-3 to TRBJ2-7; D ambiguous. The CDR3 consists of 15 residues. The V and J ends lost 4 bases and 0 bases respectively, with 13 bases between them. CDR1 and CDR2 (germline): ENHRY, SYGVKD. The CDR3 sequence is CAISGTDGFSYEQYF. The CDR3 DNA is TGTGCCATCAGTGGGACGGACGGATTCTCCTACGAGCAGTACTTC.